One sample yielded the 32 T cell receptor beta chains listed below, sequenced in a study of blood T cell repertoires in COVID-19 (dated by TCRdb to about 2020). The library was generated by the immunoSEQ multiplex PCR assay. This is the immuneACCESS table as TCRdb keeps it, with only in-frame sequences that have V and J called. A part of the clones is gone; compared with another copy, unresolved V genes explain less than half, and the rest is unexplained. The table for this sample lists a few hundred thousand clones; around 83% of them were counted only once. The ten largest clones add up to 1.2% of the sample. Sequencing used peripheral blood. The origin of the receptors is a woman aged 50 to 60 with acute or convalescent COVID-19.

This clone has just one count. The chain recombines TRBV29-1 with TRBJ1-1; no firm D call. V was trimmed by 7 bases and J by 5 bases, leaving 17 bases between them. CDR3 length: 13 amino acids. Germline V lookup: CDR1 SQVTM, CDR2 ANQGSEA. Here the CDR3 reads CSAKRSHETEAFF. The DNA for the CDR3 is TGCAGCGCTAAGAGGTCTCATGAGACTGAAGCTTTCTTT.

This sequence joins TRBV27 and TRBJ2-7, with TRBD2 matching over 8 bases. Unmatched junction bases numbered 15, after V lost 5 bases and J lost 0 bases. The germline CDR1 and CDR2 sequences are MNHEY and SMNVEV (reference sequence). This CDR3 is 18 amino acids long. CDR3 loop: CASSPRPTLAGTSYEQYF. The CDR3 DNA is TGTGCCAGCAGTCCCAGACCCACTCTAGCGGGCACCTCCTACGAGCAGTACTTC.

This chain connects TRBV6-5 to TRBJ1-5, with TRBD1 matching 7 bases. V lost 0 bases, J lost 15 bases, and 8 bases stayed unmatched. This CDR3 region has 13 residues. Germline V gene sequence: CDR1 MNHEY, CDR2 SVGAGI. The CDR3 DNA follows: TGTGCCAGCAGTTACTCGGTACAGGGGCCTTGGCATTTT. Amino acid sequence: CASSYSVQGPWHF.

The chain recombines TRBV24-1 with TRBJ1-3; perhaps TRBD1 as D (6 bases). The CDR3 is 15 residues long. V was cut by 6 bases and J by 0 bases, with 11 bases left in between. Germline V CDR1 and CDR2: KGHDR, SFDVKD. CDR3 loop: CATSSPGDSGNTIYF. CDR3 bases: TGTGCCACCAGTTCTCCAGGGGACTCTGGAAACACCATATATTTT.

The CDR3 loop is CASSWTDRYNEKLFF. The CDR3 nucleotides read TGTGCCAGCAGTTGGACGGACAGATATAATGAAAAACTGTTTTTT. The V gene is TRBV7-9, the J gene TRBJ1-4, with TRBD1 as a possible D gene (6 bases). Germline V gene lookup returns CDR1 SEHNR and CDR2 FQNEAQ (reference sequence). The CDR3 runs to 15 residues. Trimming left V 6 bases short and J 4 bases short, with 15 bases between. Drawing the rest from reference TRBV7-9 and TRBJ1-4, the complete variable domain is DTGVSQNPRHKITKRGQNVTFRCDPISEHNRLYWYRQTLGQGPEFLTYFQNEAQLEKSRLLSDRFSAERPKGSFSTLEIQRTEQGDSAMYLCASSWTDRYNEKLFFGSGTQLSVL.

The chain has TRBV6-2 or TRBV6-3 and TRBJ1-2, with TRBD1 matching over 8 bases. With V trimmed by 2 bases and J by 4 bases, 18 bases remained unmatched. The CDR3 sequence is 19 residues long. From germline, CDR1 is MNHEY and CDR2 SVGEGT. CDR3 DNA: TGTGCCAGCAGTTACCCCGCCGGACAGGGAGGAGACGTGACCTATGGCTACACCTTC. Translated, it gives CASSYPAGQGGDVTYGYTF.

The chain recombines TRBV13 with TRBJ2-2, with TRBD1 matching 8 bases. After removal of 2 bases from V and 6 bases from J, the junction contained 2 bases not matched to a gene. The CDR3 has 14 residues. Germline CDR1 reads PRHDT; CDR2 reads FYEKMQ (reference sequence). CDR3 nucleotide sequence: TGTGCCAGCAGCTTATACAGGGGGGCCGGGGAGCTGTTTTTT. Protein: CASSLYRGAGELFF.

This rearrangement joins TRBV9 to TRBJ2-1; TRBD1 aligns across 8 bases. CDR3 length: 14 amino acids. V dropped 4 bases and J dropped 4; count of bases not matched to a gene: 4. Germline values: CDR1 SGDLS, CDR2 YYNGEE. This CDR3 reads CASSPGQGYNEQFF. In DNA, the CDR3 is TGTGCCAGCAGCCCAGGACAGGGTTACAATGAGCAGTTCTTC. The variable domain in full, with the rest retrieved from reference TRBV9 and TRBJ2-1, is DSGVTQTPKHLITATGQRVTLRCSPRSGDLSVYWYQQSLDQGLQFLIQYYNGEERAKGNILERFSAQQFPDLHSELNLSSLELGDSALYFCASSPGQGYNEQFFGPGTRLTVL.

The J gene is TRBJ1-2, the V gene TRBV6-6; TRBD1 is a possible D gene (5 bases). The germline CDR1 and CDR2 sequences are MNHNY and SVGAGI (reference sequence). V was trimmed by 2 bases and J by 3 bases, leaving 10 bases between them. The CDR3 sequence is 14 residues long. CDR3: CASSYRGGDYGYTF. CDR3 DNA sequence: TGTGCCAGCAGTTACAGGGGAGGGGACTATGGCTACACCTTC.

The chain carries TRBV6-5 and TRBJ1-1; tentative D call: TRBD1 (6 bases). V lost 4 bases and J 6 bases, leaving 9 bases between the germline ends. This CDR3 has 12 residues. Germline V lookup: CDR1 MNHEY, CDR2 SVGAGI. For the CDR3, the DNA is TGTGCCAGCAGTTCGGACAGCGCTGAAGCTTTCTTT. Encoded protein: CASSSDSAEAFF.

CDR3 in DNA: TGTGCCATCAGAACCGGGACTGGTGAAGCTTTCTTT. Translated: CAIRTGTGEAFF. This chain connects TRBV10-3 to TRBJ1-1; the D gene is possibly TRBD1 (5 bases). CDR1 is ENHRY, CDR2 SYGVKD, per germline. Trimming left V 6 bases short and J 7 bases short, with 12 bases between. The CDR3 is made up of 12 amino acids.

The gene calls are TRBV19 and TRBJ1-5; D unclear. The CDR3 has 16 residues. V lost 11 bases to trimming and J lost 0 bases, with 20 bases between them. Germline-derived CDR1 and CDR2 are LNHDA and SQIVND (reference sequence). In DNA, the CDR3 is TGTGCCTCCTCACCCCACGGGAGAGATAGCAATCAGCCCCAGCATTTT. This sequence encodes CASSPHGRDSNQPQHF.

The CDR3 region has the DNA TGTGCCAGTAGTGTGGCCGGGACTCCTCTCTACAATGAGCAGTTCTTC. Translating it yields CASSVAGTPLYNEQFF. V gene TRBV19 combines with J gene TRBJ2-1; tentative D call: TRBD2 (6 bases). This CDR3 comprises 16 residues. Germline CDR1 LNHDA, CDR2 SQIVND (reference sequence). With 5 bases removed from V and 3 bases from J, the gap between germline ends came to 17 bases.

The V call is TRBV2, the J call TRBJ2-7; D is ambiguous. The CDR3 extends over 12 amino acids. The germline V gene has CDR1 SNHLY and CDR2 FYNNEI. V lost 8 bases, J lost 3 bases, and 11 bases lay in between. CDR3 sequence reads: CASSRVGYEQYV. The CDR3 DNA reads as TGTGCCAGCTCTCGGGTAGGCTACGAGCAGTACGTC.

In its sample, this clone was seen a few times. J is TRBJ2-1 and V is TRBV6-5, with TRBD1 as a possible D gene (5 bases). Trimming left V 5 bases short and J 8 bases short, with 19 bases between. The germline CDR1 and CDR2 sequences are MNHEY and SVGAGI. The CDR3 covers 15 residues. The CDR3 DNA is TGTGCCAGCAGTCCCCTAGGGGTGGCGCTTCATGAGCAGTTCTTC. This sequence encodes CASSPLGVALHEQFF.

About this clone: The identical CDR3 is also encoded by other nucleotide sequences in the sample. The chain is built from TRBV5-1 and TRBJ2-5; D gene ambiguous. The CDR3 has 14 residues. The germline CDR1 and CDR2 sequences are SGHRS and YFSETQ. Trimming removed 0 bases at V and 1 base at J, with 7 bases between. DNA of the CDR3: TGCGCCAGCAGCTTGGGCGGCGGCCAAGAGACCCAGTACTTC. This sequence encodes CASSLGGGQETQYF.

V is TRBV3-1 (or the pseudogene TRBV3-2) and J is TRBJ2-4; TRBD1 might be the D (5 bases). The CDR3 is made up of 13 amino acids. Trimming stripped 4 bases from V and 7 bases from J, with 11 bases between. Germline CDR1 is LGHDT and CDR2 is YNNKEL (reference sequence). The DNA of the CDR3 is TGTGCCAGCAGCCCGCGGTCAGGGAACATTCAGTACTTC. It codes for CASSPRSGNIQYF.

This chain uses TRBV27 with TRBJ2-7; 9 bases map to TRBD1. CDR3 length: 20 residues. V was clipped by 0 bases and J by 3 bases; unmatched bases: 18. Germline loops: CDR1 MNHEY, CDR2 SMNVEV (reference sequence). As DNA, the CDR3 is TGTGCCAGCAGTTTATCCAAACAGGGTACGATACGGACAGGGGACTACGAGCAGTACGTC. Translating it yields CASSLSKQGTIRTGDYEQYV.

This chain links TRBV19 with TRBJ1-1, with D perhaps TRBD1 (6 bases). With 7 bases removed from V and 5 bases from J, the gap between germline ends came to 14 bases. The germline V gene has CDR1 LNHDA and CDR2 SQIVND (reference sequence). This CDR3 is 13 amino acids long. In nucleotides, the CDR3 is TGTGCCAGTACCTTCGGGGGGCGGACTGAAGCTTTCTTT. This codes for CASTFGGRTEAFF. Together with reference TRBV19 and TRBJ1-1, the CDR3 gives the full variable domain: DGGITQSPKYLFRKEGQNVTLSCEQNLNHDAMYWYRQDPGQGLRLIYYSQIVNDFQKGDIAEGYSVSREKKESFPLTVTSAQKNPTAFYLCASTFGGRTEAFFGQGTRLTVV.

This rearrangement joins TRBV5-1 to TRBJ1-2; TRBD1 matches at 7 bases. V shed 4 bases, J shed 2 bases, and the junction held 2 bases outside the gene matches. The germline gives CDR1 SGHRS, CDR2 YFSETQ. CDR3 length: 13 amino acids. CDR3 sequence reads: CASSTQGNYGYTF. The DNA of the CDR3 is TGCGCCAGCAGCACACAGGGGAACTATGGCTACACCTTC.

The CDR3 loop is CASSLRTSGGANTGELFF. The CDR3 DNA reads TGTGCCAGCAGCTTAAGGACTAGCGGGGGGGCGAACACCGGGGAGCTGTTTTTT. This chain uses TRBV7-8 with TRBJ2-2; 15 bases line up with TRBD2. The CDR3 has 18 residues. Trimming removed 2 bases from V and 0 bases from J; junction bases left unmatched: 1. Germline V gene sequence: CDR1 SGHVS, CDR2 FQNEAQ.

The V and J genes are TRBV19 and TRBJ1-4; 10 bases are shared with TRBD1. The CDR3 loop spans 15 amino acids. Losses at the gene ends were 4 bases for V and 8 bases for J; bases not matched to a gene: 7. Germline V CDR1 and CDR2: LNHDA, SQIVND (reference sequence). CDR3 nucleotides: TGTGCCAGTAGTACAAGGGACAGGGGTGGCGAAAAACTGTTTTTT. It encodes CASSTRDRGGEKLFF.

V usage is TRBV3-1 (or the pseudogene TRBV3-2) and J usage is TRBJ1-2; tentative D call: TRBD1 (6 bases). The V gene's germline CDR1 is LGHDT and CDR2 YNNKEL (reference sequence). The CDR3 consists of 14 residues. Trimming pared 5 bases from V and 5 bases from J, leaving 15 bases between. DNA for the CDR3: TGTGCCAGCAGCTTACAGGGAAAGAGTTATGGCTACACCTTC. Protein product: CASSLQGKSYGYTF.

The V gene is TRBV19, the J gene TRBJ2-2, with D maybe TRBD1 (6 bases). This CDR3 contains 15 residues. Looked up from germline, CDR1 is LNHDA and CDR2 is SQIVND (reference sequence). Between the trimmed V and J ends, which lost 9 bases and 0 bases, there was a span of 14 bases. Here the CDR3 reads CASRGNRANTGELFF. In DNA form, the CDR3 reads TGTGCCAGCAGAGGTAACAGGGCGAACACCGGGGAGCTGTTTTTT.

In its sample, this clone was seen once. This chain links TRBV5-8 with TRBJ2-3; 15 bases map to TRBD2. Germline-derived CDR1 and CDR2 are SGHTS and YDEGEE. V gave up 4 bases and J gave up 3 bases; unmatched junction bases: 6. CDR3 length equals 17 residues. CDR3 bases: TGTGCCAGCAGCCCGGGACTAGCGGGGGGAATAACAGATACGCAGTATTTT. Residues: CASSPGLAGGITDTQYF.

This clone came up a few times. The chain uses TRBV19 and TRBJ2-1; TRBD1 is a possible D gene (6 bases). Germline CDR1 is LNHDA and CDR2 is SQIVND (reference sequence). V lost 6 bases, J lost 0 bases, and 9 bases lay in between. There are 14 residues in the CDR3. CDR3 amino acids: CASRQGGSYNEQFF. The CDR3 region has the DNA TGTGCCAGTAGGCAAGGGGGCTCCTACAATGAGCAGTTCTTC. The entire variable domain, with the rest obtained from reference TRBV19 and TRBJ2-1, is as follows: DGGITQSPKYLFRKEGQNVTLSCEQNLNHDAMYWYRQDPGQGLRLIYYSQIVNDFQKGDIAEGYSVSREKKESFPLTVTSAQKNPTAFYLCASRQGGSYNEQFFGPGTRLTVL.

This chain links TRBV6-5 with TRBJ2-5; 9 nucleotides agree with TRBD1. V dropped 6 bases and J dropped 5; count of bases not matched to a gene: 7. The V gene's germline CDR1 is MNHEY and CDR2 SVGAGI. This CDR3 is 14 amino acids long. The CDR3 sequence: CASRGQGIVETQYF. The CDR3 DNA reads TGTGCCAGCAGAGGACAGGGGATAGTGGAGACCCAGTACTTC.

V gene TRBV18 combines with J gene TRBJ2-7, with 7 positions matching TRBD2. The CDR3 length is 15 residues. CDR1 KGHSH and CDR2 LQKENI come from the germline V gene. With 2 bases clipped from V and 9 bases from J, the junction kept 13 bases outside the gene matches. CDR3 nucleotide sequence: TGTGCCAGCTCACCAGAAGTTGCGCGGGAGTTAGGGCAGTACTTC. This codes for CASSPEVARELGQYF.

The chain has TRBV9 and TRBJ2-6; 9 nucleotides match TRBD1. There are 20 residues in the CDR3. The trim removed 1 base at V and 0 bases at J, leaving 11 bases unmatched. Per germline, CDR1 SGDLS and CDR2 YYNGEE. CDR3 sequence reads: CASSVPGTGRFYSGANVLTF. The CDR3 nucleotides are TGTGCCAGCAGCGTACCCGGGACAGGGCGTTTTTACTCTGGGGCCAACGTCCTGACTTTC. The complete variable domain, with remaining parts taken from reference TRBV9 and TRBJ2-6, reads DSGVTQTPKHLITATGQRVTLRCSPRSGDLSVYWYQQSLDQGLQFLIQYYNGEERAKGNILERFSAQQFPDLHSELNLSSLELGDSALYFCASSVPGTGRFYSGANVLTFGAGSRLTVL.

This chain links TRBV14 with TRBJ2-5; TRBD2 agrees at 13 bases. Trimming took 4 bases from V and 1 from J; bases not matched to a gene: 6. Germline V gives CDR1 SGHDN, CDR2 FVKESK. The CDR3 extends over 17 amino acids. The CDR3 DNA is TGTGCCAGCAGCCCGGGACTAGCGGGGCGTCTCCAAGAGACCCAGTACTTC. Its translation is CASSPGLAGRLQETQYF.

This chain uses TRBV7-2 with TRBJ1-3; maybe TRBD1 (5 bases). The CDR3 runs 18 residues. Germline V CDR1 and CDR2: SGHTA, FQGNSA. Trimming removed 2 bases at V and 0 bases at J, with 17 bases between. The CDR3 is CASSLRSGAVFSGNTIYF. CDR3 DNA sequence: TGTGCCAGCAGCTTACGCAGCGGGGCCGTATTCTCTGGAAACACCATATATTTT.

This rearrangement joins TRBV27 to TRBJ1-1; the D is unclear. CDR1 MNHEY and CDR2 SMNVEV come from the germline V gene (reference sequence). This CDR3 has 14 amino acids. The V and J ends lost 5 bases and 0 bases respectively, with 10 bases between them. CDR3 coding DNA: TGTGCCAGCAGTCCCTACGCAATGAACACTGAAGCTTTCTTT. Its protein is CASSPYAMNTEAFF.